The text below deals with one T cell receptor (beta chain). These data originate in a study of blood T cell repertoires in COVID-19. Across the whole study: Samples of COVID-19 (acute and convalescent) were obtained from the United States, Italy and Spain. Nucleic acid was either cDNA or gDNA, and it came from T cells, B-cell-depleted T cells, or PBMCs.

In the authors' methods: For nucleated cells, counts were estimated from reference gene primer amplification. Clones were read by immunoSEQ multiplex PCR, and TCRdb kept only the in-frame ones, dropping some. The V and J calls and clone size come from that table; D and trimming were worked out from the DNA. The table includes 410,000 or so clones, 86% detected once. The CDR3 extends over 16 amino acids. The germline V gene encodes CDR1 KGHSH and CDR2 LQKENI. The V end lost 4 bases, the J end lost 9 bases, and 19 bases lay between the germline ends. This chain joins TRBV18 and TRBJ1-6, with D possibly being TRBD1 (6 bases). The clonotype originates from a woman in her thirties with active or convalescent COVID-19. Sample: peripheral blood. The CDR3 is CASSQNRDNLLSPLHF. CDR3 DNA: TGTGCCAGCTCACAAAACCGGGACAACTTGCTTTCACCCCTCCACTTT.